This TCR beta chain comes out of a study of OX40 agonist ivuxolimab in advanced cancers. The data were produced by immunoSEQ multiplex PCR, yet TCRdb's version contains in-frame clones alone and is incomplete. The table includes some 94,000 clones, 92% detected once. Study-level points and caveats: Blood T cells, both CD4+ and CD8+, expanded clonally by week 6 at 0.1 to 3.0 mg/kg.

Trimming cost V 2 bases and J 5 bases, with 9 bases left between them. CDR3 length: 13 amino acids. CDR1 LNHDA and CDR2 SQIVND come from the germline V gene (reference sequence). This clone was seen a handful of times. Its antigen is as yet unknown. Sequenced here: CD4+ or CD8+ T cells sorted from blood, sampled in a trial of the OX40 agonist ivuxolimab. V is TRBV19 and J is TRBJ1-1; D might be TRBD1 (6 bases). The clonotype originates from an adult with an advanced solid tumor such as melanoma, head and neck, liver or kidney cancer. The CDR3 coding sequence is TGTGCCAGTAGTATATCAGGGGCGACTGAAGCTTTCTTT. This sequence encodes CASSISGATEAFF.